The 9 T cell receptor beta chains below all came from one sample that was sequenced in a study of OX40 agonist ivuxolimab in advanced cancers. The protocol was immunoSEQ multiplex PCR, while the TCRdb copy is restricted to in-frame clones and leaves out a portion. The repertoire holds 98,000 or so clones, with more than 85% as singletons. The input for sequencing was CD4+ or CD8+ T cells sorted from blood, taken in a trial of the OX40 agonist ivuxolimab. These receptors originate from an adult with an advanced solid tumor such as melanoma, head and neck, liver or kidney cancer.

This chain uses TRBV18 with TRBJ2-2; TRBD1 might be the D (6 bases). Germline-derived CDR1 and CDR2 are KGHSH and LQKENI. This CDR3 region has 16 residues. The germline V and J ends were trimmed by 1 base and 1 base, with 10 bases remaining between them. The CDR3 sequence: CASSPLTGGNTGELFF. The DNA for the CDR3 is TGTGCCAGCTCACCACTGACAGGAGGGAACACCGGGGAGCTGTTTTTT.

The genes are TRBV7-2 and TRBJ2-3, with D uncertain. The CDR3 totals 12 residues. Trimming stripped 3 bases from V and 0 bases from J, with 1 base between. Looked up from germline, CDR1 is SGHTA and CDR2 is FQGNSA. The CDR3 region is CASSFSTDTQYF. In nucleotides, the CDR3 is TGTGCCAGCAGCTTTAGCACAGATACGCAGTATTTT.

The chain has TRBV16 and TRBJ1-5; weak D call: TRBD1 (6 bases). Looked up from germline, CDR1 is KGHSY and CDR2 is FQNENV. CDR3 length: 16 residues. Trimming took off 2 bases at V and 6 bases at J, with 17 bases between the two ends. CDR3 DNA: TGTGCCAGCAGCCAAGGCGAAACAGGGATTTTTCAGCCCCAGCATTTT. It is translated as CASSQGETGIFQPQHF. Complete variable domain (other parts from reference TRBV16 and TRBJ1-5): GEEVAQTPKHLVRGEGQKAKLYCAPIKGHSYVFWYQQVLKNEFKFLISFQNENVFDETGMPKERFSAKCLPNSPCSLEIQATKLEDSAVYFCASSQGETGIFQPQHFGDGTRLSIL.

The chain joins TRBV10-2 to TRBJ1-1; D remains unclear. CDR3 length: 14 amino acids. CDR1 is WSHSY, CDR2 SAAADI, per germline. Trimming removed 3 bases from V and 0 bases from J, with 8 bases in between. CDR3 in DNA: TGCGCCAGCAGTGACCCCACAATGAACACTGAAGCTTTCTTT. Protein: CASSDPTMNTEAFF.

The chain recombines TRBV6-1 with TRBJ1-3, with 7 bases that match TRBD1. Germline lookup yields CDR1 MNHNS and CDR2 SASEGT. The CDR3 is 14 residues long. The V and J ends lost 6 bases and 2 bases, in that order; junction bases with no gene match: 4. The DNA of the CDR3 is TGTGCCAGCAGGGAACAGGGGCCTGGAAACACCATATATTTT. Protein sequence: CASREQGPGNTIYF.

The gene calls are TRBV5-1 and TRBJ2-6; the D call may be TRBD1 or TRBD2 (6 bases each). The V gene's germline CDR1 is SGHRS and CDR2 YFSETQ. The V end was cut by 5 bases, the J end by 2 bases, with 11 bases between. This CDR3 spans 15 amino acids. Here the CDR3 reads CASSLGGAGANVLTF. CDR3 sequence (DNA): TGCGCCAGCAGTCTGGGGGGCGCTGGGGCCAACGTCCTGACTTTC. The variable domain in full, completed from reference TRBV5-1 and TRBJ2-6, reads KAGVTQTPRYLIKTRGQQVTLSCSPISGHRSVSWYQQTPGQGLQFLFEYFSETQRNKGNFPGRFSGRQFSNSRSEMNVSTLELGDSALYLCASSLGGAGANVLTFGAGSRLTVL.

The V and J genes are TRBV27 and TRBJ2-5; D gene ambiguous. Trimming shortened V by 2 bases and J by 6 bases, and 10 bases separated the two germline ends. Germline V gene data show CDR1 as MNHEY and CDR2 as SMNVEV (reference sequence). The CDR3 contains 13 residues. CDR3 DNA sequence: TGTGCCAGCAGTTTAACCTCCCTAAAGACCCAGTACTTC. Residues: CASSLTSLKTQYF.

This chain uses TRBV29-1 with TRBJ2-4, with D perhaps TRBD1 or TRBD2 (5 bases each). Trimming took 4 bases from V and 7 from J, leaving 14 bases between them. The CDR3 consists of 13 residues. Germline CDR1 is SQVTM and CDR2 is ANQGSEA. The CDR3 sequence: CSVGPREGNIQYF. In DNA form, the CDR3 reads TGCAGCGTTGGGCCCCGTGAGGGGAACATTCAGTACTTC.

The rearrangement links TRBV7-8 to TRBJ2-3, with 10 bases that match TRBD1. This CDR3 is 15 amino acids long. Trimming took 4 bases from V and 5 from J; bases not matched to a gene: 6. CDR1 and CDR2 (germline): SGHVS, FQNEAQ. The CDR3 nucleotides read TGTGCCAGCAGCTCCCGGGACAGGGGTAAAGATACGCAGTATTTT. Amino acids: CASSSRDRGKDTQYF. Based on the CDR3 plus reference TRBV7-8 and TRBJ2-3, the full variable domain is GAGVSQSPRYKVAKRGQDVALRCDPISGHVSLFWYQQALGQGPEFLTYFQNEAQLDKSGLPSDRFFAERPEGSVSTLKIQRTQQEDSAVYLCASSSRDRGKDTQYFGPGTRLTVL.